The 13 T cell receptor beta chains below were found in one sample sequenced in a study of identical twins. TCRdb re-called the 5' RACE reads with MiXCR, one entry per CDR3 protein. The data contain about 450,000 distinct CDR3 sequences, roughly 18% of them seen just once; the ten biggest clones take up 9.5% to 15%. The specimen sequenced was naive T cells sorted from blood. The receptors shown here come from a man between 45 and 60 years old in good health.

The table lists this clonotype with a few counts. This chain links TRBV20-1 with TRBJ1-6; D perhaps matches TRBD1 (6 bases). Germline V gives CDR1 DFQATT, CDR2 SNEGSKA (reference sequence). The CDR3 loop spans 16 amino acids. The V gene lost 3 bases and the J gene lost 5 bases, with 17 bases spanning the gap. CDR3 DNA: TGCAGTGCTAGCGTTACTACGGGACAAAATAATTCACCCCTCCACTTT. Translation gives CSASVTTGQNNSPLHF.

This clonotype was seen a handful of times. The chain is built from TRBV7-9 and TRBJ1-6; possible D gene TRBD1, 5 bases. V was pared by 1 base and J by 5 bases, with 9 bases between. This CDR3 is 15 amino acids long. Germline assignment: CDR1 SEHNR and CDR2 FQNEAQ (reference sequence). The chain's CDR3 is CASSLEGTDNSPLHF. The CDR3 DNA reads as TGTGCCAGCAGCTTAGAAGGGACTGATAATTCACCCCTCCACTTT.

V is TRBV29-1 and J is TRBJ1-1; 8 bases align to TRBD1. Germline CDR1 reads SQVTM; CDR2 reads ANQGSEA. The junction had 11 bases not matched to a gene; V was cut back by 4 bases and J by 7 bases. This CDR3 region has 14 residues. The CDR3 DNA reads TGCAGCGTTGGCGGGGGTCAGGGGGCGTATGAAGCTTTCTTT. Residues: CSVGGGQGAYEAFF.

This chain uses TRBV3-1 with TRBJ1-4; unclear D gene. The CDR3 covers 15 residues. CDR1 is LGHDT, CDR2 YNNKEL, per germline (reference sequence). Trimming removed 4 bases from V and 8 bases from J, with 17 bases in between. This chain's CDR3 is CASSPDGGLEEKLFF. DNA of the CDR3: TGTGCCAGCAGCCCAGACGGTGGGTTGGAAGAAAAACTGTTTTTT.

The table lists this clonotype with many counts. The chain combines TRBV20-1 with TRBJ2-3, with 11 bases fitting TRBD2. Germline-derived CDR1 and CDR2 are DFQATT and SNEGSKA (reference sequence). V gave up 5 bases and J gave up 1 base; unmatched junction bases: 11. There are 17 residues in the CDR3. The CDR3 is CSALTPTSGGRTDTQYF. The CDR3 DNA reads TGCAGTGCTCTAACCCCCACTAGCGGGGGACGCACAGATACGCAGTATTTT.

This chain links TRBV7-9 with TRBJ2-7, with 8 bases aligning to TRBD1. Per the germline V gene, CDR1 is SEHNR and CDR2 is FQNEAQ (reference sequence). This CDR3 has 15 residues. J was trimmed by 2 bases and V by 2 bases; bases with no gene match: 5. The CDR3 region is CASSLPGQEPYEQYF. The CDR3 coding sequence is TGTGCCAGCAGCTTACCGGGACAGGAGCCCTACGAGCAGTACTTC. Full variable domain (outside the CDR3, taken from reference TRBV7-9 and TRBJ2-7): DTGVSQNPRHKITKRGQNVTFRCDPISEHNRLYWYRQTLGQGPEFLTYFQNEAQLEKSRLLSDRFSAERPKGSFSTLEIQRTEQGDSAMYLCASSLPGQEPYEQYFGPGTRLTVT.

The chain recombines TRBV7-2 with TRBJ1-1; D possibly corresponds to TRBD1 (6 bases). The CDR3 has 17 residues. CDR1 SGHTA and CDR2 FQGNSA come from the germline V gene. V was cut by 4 bases and J by 0 bases, with 18 bases left in between. In nucleotides, the CDR3 is TGTGCCAGCAGCTCCGGGGGGCGTGCACTGATGAACACTGAAGCTTTCTTT. Amino acids: CASSSGGRALMNTEAFF.

The rearrangement links TRBV6-2 or TRBV6-3 to TRBJ1-5, with D tentatively TRBD1 (6 bases). Germline V gives CDR1 MNHEY, CDR2 SVGEGT. V was cut by 7 bases and J by 4 bases, with 14 bases left in between. The CDR3 length is 14 residues. The CDR3: CASNLGGGNQPQHF. The CDR3 DNA reads TGTGCCAGCAACCTAGGGGGAGGGAATCAGCCCCAGCATTTT.

In this sample, this clonotype turned up a few times. The chain is built from TRBV5-1 and TRBJ2-7; D gene ambiguous. V was clipped by 4 bases and J by 0 bases, with 17 bases between them. There are 16 residues in the CDR3. The germline V gene encodes CDR1 SGHRS and CDR2 YFSETQ. CDR3 coding DNA: TGCGCCAGCAGCGCTTACCGGGTTTCAAGCTCCTACGAGCAGTACTTC. Protein sequence: CASSAYRVSSSYEQYF.

Many counts were recorded for this clonotype. The chain couples TRBV20-1 to TRBJ2-1; 7 nucleotides line up with TRBD1. Trimming took 1 base from V and 14 from J; bases not matched to a gene: 14. Germline loops: CDR1 DFQATT, CDR2 SNEGSKA (reference sequence). This CDR3 has 14 amino acids. In nucleotides, the CDR3 is TGCAGTGCTAGAGCCCCAAACAGGGGTCTTCTTGAGTTCTTC. This translates into CSARAPNRGLLEFF.

This clonotype was picked up many times. This chain joins TRBV6-5 and TRBJ1-4; no firm D call. V lost 0 bases to trimming and J lost 7 bases, with 15 bases between them. CDR3 length: 16 amino acids. Per the germline V gene, CDR1 is MNHEY and CDR2 is SVGAGI. The CDR3 nucleotides read TGTGCCAGCAGTTACTCGAGCGGGAACCCCCCTGAAAAACTGTTTTTT. Amino acids: CASSYSSGNPPEKLFF.

This clonotype occurred a few times. The V gene is TRBV10-3, the J gene TRBJ2-6; weak D call: TRBD2 (6 bases). Trimming stripped 6 bases from V and 0 bases from J, with 15 bases between. CDR3 length: 17 amino acids. CDR1 is ENHRY and CDR2 is SYGVKD in the germline V gene. The CDR3 region has the DNA TGTGCCATCAGCCCGGGACTCACTCCCTCTGGGGCCAACGTCCTGACTTTC. Protein: CAISPGLTPSGANVLTF.

In its sample, this clonotype was seen many times. In DNA form, the CDR3 reads TGCAGTGCTAGACGGAGGGGGGTCTACAATGAGCAGTTCTTC. Translated, it gives CSARRRGVYNEQFF. This rearrangement joins TRBV20-1 to TRBJ2-1, with D possibly called TRBD1 or TRBD2 (6 bases each). Looked up from germline, CDR1 is DFQATT and CDR2 is SNEGSKA (reference sequence). The ends were cut back, 2 bases at V and 3 bases at J, with 11 bases in the middle. CDR3 length: 14 amino acids.